The source of this T cell receptor beta chain is a study of control samples from healthy donors and cancer patients (dated by TCRdb to 2020 to 2022). Preparation of the library involved the immunoSEQ multiplex PCR assay. TCRdb retrieved this table from immuneACCESS and kept in-frame rearrangements only. Not all clones are present; in checked studies, unresolved V genes account for under half, and no reason is known for the remainder. The sample table contains 65,000 to 90,000 clones; only one count was recorded for 70% to 90% of them. Together, the top ten hold around a fifth of the sample. This clone was found once. Which antigen it targets is not known. Base-call qualities are not available, and no considerably larger clone is one nucleotide away. From the cysteine up to the phenylalanine, the CDR3 has a length of 15 residues. Of all the DNA, just the CDR3 is kept, 45 bases in frame from base 1. At the junction V is shortened by 3 bases and J by 0 bases, with 9 bases in between. CDR1 and CDR2, per the germline V gene, are KGHSH and LQKENI.

The receptor chain draws on TRBV18 and TRBJ1-5, with no reliable assignment of the D segment. Sequencing was carried out using blood. The TCR originated in a man aged 50 or older in good health. The sequence in DNA is TGTGCCAGCTCACCCTCCAGTAATAGCAATCAGCCCCAGCATTTT. Its translation is CASSPSSNSNQPQHF.